The 20 T cell receptor beta chains given below trace back to one sample, sequenced in a study of CD8 T cells in ankylosing spondylitis. These receptors have no identified antigens. Study-wide points: The study identified a TCR beta motif of about eight highly homologous variants that appeared characteristic of ankylosing spondylitis blood.

In TCRdb, the 5' RACE reads were re-called with MiXCR into one record per CDR3 protein. Among fewer than 450,000 distinct CDR3 sequences, about 15% were seen once, and the ten largest hold 1%. Source material: blood, either unsorted or a sorted T cell fraction (not recorded which). The receptors were gathered from a male donor with ankylosing spondylitis.

The genes are TRBV5-1 and TRBJ1-1, with a tentative D call TRBD1 (6 bases). The CDR3 has 16 residues. The germline V gene has CDR1 SGHRS and CDR2 YFSETQ. V dropped 0 bases and J dropped 5 bases, with 17 bases sitting between them. The CDR3 bases are TGCGCCAGCAGCTTGGCCGGGGAGGGGGTCGGAACTGAAGCTTTCTTT. This encodes CASSLAGEGVGTEAFF.

This chain joins TRBV6-5 and TRBJ1-6; D unclear. Germline-derived CDR1 and CDR2 are MNHEY and SVGAGI. V lost 3 bases, J lost 0 bases, and 6 bases lay in between. The CDR3 totals 15 residues. The CDR3 nucleotides read TGTGCCAGCAGTTATTCCAGCTCCTATAATTCACCCCTCCACTTT. Translated, it gives CASSYSSSYNSPLHF.

This clonotype showed up just a few times. In nucleotides, the CDR3 is TGTGCCAGCAAGGATCGGGGGTCGAACACCGGGGAGCTGTTTTTT. Its translation: CASKDRGSNTGELFF. This chain connects TRBV2 to TRBJ2-2, with D possibly matching TRBD2 (6 bases). Germline CDR1 and CDR2: SNHLY and FYNNEI. Trimming took 7 bases from V and 0 from J, leaving 12 bases between them. The CDR3 sequence is 15 residues long. Full variable domain (missing parts from reference TRBV2 and TRBJ2-2): EPEVTQTPSHQVTQMGQEVILRCVPISNHLYFYWYRQILGQKVEFLVSFYNNEISEKSEIFDDQFSVERPDGSNFTLKIRSTKLEDSAMYFCASKDRGSNTGELFFGEGSRLTVL.

This clonotype was seen many times. The V and J genes are TRBV12-3 or TRBV12-4 and TRBJ1-5; possibly TRBD1 for D (5 bases). The CDR3 has 15 amino acids. Trimming cost V 6 bases and J 6 bases, with 18 bases left between them. This CDR3 is CASRAAGRGGQPQHF. DNA of the CDR3: TGTGCCAGCAGGGCAGCGGGGCGGGGTGGTCAGCCCCAGCATTTT.

This clonotype turned up a few times. The chain carries TRBV3-1 and TRBJ2-4, with TRBD1 matching over 10 bases. This CDR3 comprises 18 residues. Trimming removed 3 bases from V and 0 bases from J; junction bases left unmatched: 8. Germline loops: CDR1 LGHDT, CDR2 YNNKEL (reference sequence). The CDR3 here is CASSQGTGASTAKNIQYF. CDR3 nucleotide sequence: TGTGCCAGCAGCCAGGGGACAGGGGCATCTACAGCCAAAAACATTCAGTACTTC.

In its sample, this clonotype was seen a few times. V and J are TRBV5-1 and TRBJ1-2; a weak D match, TRBD1 (6 bases). The ends were cut back, 4 bases at V and 2 bases at J, with 12 bases in the middle. Germline V gene data show CDR1 as SGHRS and CDR2 as YFSETQ. The CDR3 has 14 residues. Written as DNA, the CDR3 is TGCGCCAGCAGCCAGCAGGGGTTCAACTATGGCTACACCTTC. Amino acid sequence: CASSQQGFNYGYTF.

CDR3 bases: TGTGCCAGCAGTATAACAGGTTCAAAGAGGGAAAAACTGTTTTTT. This translates into CASSITGSKREKLFF. The chain has TRBV28 and TRBJ1-4, with a weak D call TRBD1 (5 bases). Germline CDR1 MDHEN, CDR2 SYDVKM. V lost 5 bases and J lost 8, with 18 bases in between. CDR3 size: 15 residues.

The V gene is TRBV3-1, the J gene TRBJ2-3; D unclear. This CDR3 spans 15 amino acids. The V and J ends lost 1 base and 0 bases respectively, with 8 bases between them. In germline, CDR1 is LGHDT, CDR2 YNNKEL (reference sequence). The CDR3 spells CASSQAYRSTDTQYF. CDR3 bases: TGTGCCAGCAGCCAAGCGTACAGAAGCACAGATACGCAGTATTTT.

The sample holds a few counts of this clonotype. The V gene is TRBV1, the J gene TRBJ2-7; the table's D call of TRBD1 was not tested on the DNA. TRBV1 is reported as a pseudogene. The CDR3 loop spans 18 amino acids. In DNA, the CDR3 is TGCACCAGCAGCCAAGATGTCAAGGACAGTTCTAGCTCCTACGAGCAGTACTTC. Amino acids: CTSSQDVKDSSSSYEQYF.

This clonotype was seen a few times. The gene calls are TRBV29-1 and TRBJ2-1, with a weak D call TRBD2 (6 bases). V was shortened by 1 base and J by 13 bases, with 14 bases between the two germline ends. This CDR3 comprises 12 residues. In germline, CDR1 is SQVTM, CDR2 ANQGSEA. The CDR3 region is CSVEGWGDQQFF. CDR3 nucleotide sequence: TGCAGCGTTGAAGGGTGGGGGGACCAACAGTTCTTC.

A note on this clonotype: It is likely a read error, because the conserved phenylalanine at the end of the CDR3 is missing. This sequence joins TRBV10-3 and TRBJ2-3, with D possibly called TRBD1 or TRBD2 (5 bases each). Trimming stripped 6 bases from V and 6 bases from J, with 16 bases between. The CDR3 extends over 14 amino acids. The germline V gene has CDR1 ENHRY and CDR2 SYGVKD. As DNA, the CDR3 is TGTGCCATCAGCTCGGGGCCATCCACGGATACGCAGTATATT. As protein: CAISSGPSTDTQYI.

This chain connects TRBV5-6 to TRBJ1-4; D gene uncertain. The CDR3 sequence is 15 residues long. Germline V lookup: CDR1 SGHDT, CDR2 YYEEEE. V was trimmed by 4 bases and J by 5 bases, leaving 15 bases between them. CDR3 loop: CASSLGSKGNEKLFF. CDR3 DNA sequence: TGTGCCAGCAGCCTGGGGTCGAAGGGAAATGAAAAACTGTTTTTT.

This chain links TRBV5-7 with TRBJ2-1, with D unresolved. TRBV5-7 is sorted into the ORF group, with uncertain function. This CDR3 contains 17 residues. Trimming shortened V by 0 bases and J by 4 bases, and 17 bases separated the two germline ends. CDR3 sequence reads: CASSLVVCSGWYNEQFF. The CDR3 DNA sequence: TGTGCCAGCAGCTTGGTAGTATGCTCGGGTTGGTACAATGAGCAGTTCTTC.

The rearrangement uses TRBV10-3 and TRBJ2-1; D unresolved. Trimming removed 3 bases at V and 0 bases at J, with 9 bases between. From germline, CDR1 is ENHRY and CDR2 SYGVKD. The CDR3 is 15 residues long. The chain's CDR3 is CAISDGLDSYNEQFF. Here the CDR3 DNA reads TGTGCCATCAGTGACGGTCTTGACTCCTACAATGAGCAGTTCTTC.

The chain carries TRBV6-1 and TRBJ1-2; possible D gene TRBD1, 6 bases. With 5 bases removed from V and 0 bases from J, the gap between germline ends came to 16 bases. Germline CDR1 reads MNHNS; CDR2 reads SASEGT. The CDR3 spans 16 residues. CDR3 protein: CASSQGQPRANYGYTF. The CDR3 DNA sequence: TGTGCCAGCAGTCAGGGACAACCCCGCGCTAACTATGGCTACACCTTC.

The table lists this clonotype with many counts. This chain connects TRBV9 to TRBJ2-2, with 7 nucleotides matching TRBD2. The CDR3 consists of 14 residues. V shed 1 base and J 3 bases; nucleotides not matched to a gene: 0. Germline V gene sequence: CDR1 SGDLS, CDR2 YYNGEE. CDR3 residues: CASSVLADTGELFF. CDR3 coding DNA: TGTGCCAGCAGCGTACTAGCGGACACCGGGGAGCTGTTTTTT.

This clonotype was recorded many times. This chain links TRBV27 with TRBJ1-1, with D possibly TRBD1 on 5 matching bases. The length of the CDR3 is 15 residues. Deletions cut 3 bases from V and 5 bases from J, with 16 bases between. Germline CDR1 is MNHEY and CDR2 is SMNVEV (reference sequence). In DNA form, the CDR3 reads TGTGCCAGCAGTTTGCCCGGGAAGGGGAGTACTGAAGCTTTCTTT. Translated, it gives CASSLPGKGSTEAFF.

The CDR3 protein is CASSVTFGGDTQYF. In DNA form, the CDR3 reads TGTGCCAGCAGCGTAACATTCGGTGGGGATACGCAGTATTTT. The J gene is TRBJ2-3, the V gene TRBV9, with D unresolved. The V end lost 1 base, the J end lost 6 bases, and 12 bases lay between the germline ends. Looked up from germline, CDR1 is SGDLS and CDR2 is YYNGEE. The CDR3 contains 14 residues.

This clonotype was seen many times. This chain uses TRBV5-1 with TRBJ1-1, with TRBD1 as a possible D gene (6 bases). In germline, CDR1 is SGHRS, CDR2 YFSETQ. Trimming removed 0 bases at V and 7 bases at J, with 7 bases between. The CDR3 runs to 12 residues. CDR3 in DNA: TGCGCCAGCAGCTTGGGCAGGGGTGAAGCTTTCTTT. Encoded protein: CASSLGRGEAFF.

In its sample, this clonotype was seen a few times. This chain joins TRBV6-2 or TRBV6-3 and TRBJ2-2, with 7 bases lining up with TRBD2. The V gene end was trimmed by 2 bases and the J gene end by 4 bases; junction bases not matched to a gene: 10. The V gene's germline CDR1 is MNHEY and CDR2 SVGEGT. CDR3 length equals 17 residues. In nucleotides, the CDR3 is TGTGCCAGCAGTTACGGCCCTGGGGAGGGCCGCACCGGGGAGCTGTTTTTT. This encodes CASSYGPGEGRTGELFF.